The 9 T cell receptor beta chains in this list originate from one sample, sequenced in a study of glioma-infiltrating T cells. The iRepertoire nested amplicon-rescue multiplex PCR amplified TCR alpha and beta CDR3s from RNA. TCRdb ran MiXCR on the multiplex PCR reads and lists one entry per CDR3 protein. The data contain around 190,000 distinct CDR3 sequences, 43% of them singletons. What was sequenced was glioma tissue, nonneoplastic brain tissue, or PBMCs (not recorded which). The receptors were sampled from a human donor with low-grade glioma or glioblastoma, undergoing nonglioma brain surgery, or in good health (not recorded which).

Regarding this clonotype: This may be a read error: a much more frequent sequence differs by one nucleotide. The chain employs TRBV6-5 and TRBJ1-5; the match to TRBD1 covers 7 bases. The J segment lost 6 bases and the V segment lost 6 bases, leaving 8 bases of the junction unmatched. This CDR3 region has 14 residues. The germline V gene has CDR1 MNHEY and CDR2 SVGAGI. The CDR3 nucleotides are TGTGCCAGCAGACGACAGGGTAAGGGTCAGCCCCAGCATTTT. This gives the protein CASRRQGKGQPQHF.

With respect to this clonotype: One end of the junction does not line up with germline, which may come from a read error. The chain joins TRBV18 to TRBJ2-3; D gene uncertain. The CDR3 has 15 amino acids. Looked up from germline, CDR1 is KGHSH and CDR2 is LQKENI. CDR3 amino acids: CARSPSISFSDTQYF. In DNA, the CDR3 is TGTGCCAGGTCACCAAGCATAAGCTTTAGTGATACGCAGTATTTT.

In this sample, this clonotype turned up many times. This chain joins TRBV2 and TRBJ1-1; 7 bases are a match to TRBD1. CDR1 is SNHLY and CDR2 is FYNNEI in the germline V gene. CDR3 length: 13 amino acids. V dropped 5 bases and J dropped 7; count of bases not matched to a gene: 7. The CDR3 spells CASSRQGFSEAFF. The CDR3 DNA reads TGTGCCAGCAGTCGACAGGGTTTCAGTGAAGCTTTCTTT.

This clonotype was counted only a few times. V is TRBV7-9 and J is TRBJ2-3; tentatively, D is TRBD2 (6 bases). The germline V and J ends were trimmed by 1 base and 0 bases, with 8 bases remaining between them. This CDR3 has 15 residues. Germline CDR1 is SEHNR and CDR2 is FQNEAQ (reference sequence). The CDR3 DNA reads as TGTGCCAGCAGCTTAGGGCGGGACAGCACAGATACGCAGTATTTT. Amino acids: CASSLGRDSTDTQYF.

The chain carries TRBV28 and TRBJ2-5, with D possibly being TRBD1 (6 bases). The CDR3 runs to 20 residues. The V gene lost 5 bases and the J gene lost 5 bases, with 33 bases spanning the gap. Germline V CDR1 and CDR2: MDHEN, SYDVKM. The CDR3 here is CASSGLGQISDSAPVETQYF. The CDR3 DNA sequence: TGTGCCAGCAGTGGCCTGGGACAAATCTCCGACTCGGCCCCTGTGGAGACCCAGTACTTC.

This clonotype was picked up one time. The genes are TRBV6-5 and TRBJ1-2; maybe TRBD1 (6 bases). Deletions cut 6 bases from V and 2 bases from J, with 13 bases between. The V gene's germline CDR1 is MNHEY and CDR2 SVGAGI. The CDR3 loop spans 14 amino acids. In nucleotides, the CDR3 is TGTGCCAGCAGCTTTGGGACAAGGAACTATGGCTACACCTTC. It encodes CASSFGTRNYGYTF.

This clonotype came up once. This may be a read error, as it is one base from a much larger clone. This chain connects TRBV28 to TRBJ2-3; the match to TRBD1 covers 9 bases. The CDR3 runs to 16 residues. The V gene's germline CDR1 is MDHEN and CDR2 SYDVKM. Written as DNA, the CDR3 is TGTGCCAGCAAAAGTCTGCCGGGACAGGGCGCAGATAAGCAGTATTTT. Translation gives CASKSLPGQGADKQYF.

This clonotype was detected many times. The chain has TRBV27 and TRBJ1-5; D call uncertain. V gave up 0 bases and J gave up 0 bases, with 9 bases separating them. CDR1 is MNHEY and CDR2 is SMNVEV in the germline V gene (reference sequence). The CDR3 spans 16 residues. As DNA, the CDR3 is TGTGCCAGCAGTTTATCGAGTAGTTATAGCAATCAGCCCCAGCATTTT. Protein product: CASSLSSSYSNQPQHF.

The table lists this clonotype with many counts. Its ends do not fully match the called genes, so a read error is possible. The chain joins TRBV2 to TRBJ1-2, with 8 bases that match TRBD1. The CDR3 length is 11 residues. Germline V CDR1 and CDR2: SNHLY, FYNNEI. CDR3 coding DNA: TGTGCCAGCGATTTCCAGGGGGCTCTCTACTTC. It yields the protein CASDFQGALYF.